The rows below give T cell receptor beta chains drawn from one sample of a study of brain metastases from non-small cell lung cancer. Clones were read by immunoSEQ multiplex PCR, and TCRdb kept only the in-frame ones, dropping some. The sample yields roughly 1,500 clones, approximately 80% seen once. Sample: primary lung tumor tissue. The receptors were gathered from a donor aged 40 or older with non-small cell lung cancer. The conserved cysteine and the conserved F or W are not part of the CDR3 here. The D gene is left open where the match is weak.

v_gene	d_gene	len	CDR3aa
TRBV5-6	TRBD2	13	ASSLGLGRADTQY
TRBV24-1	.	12	ATSERGGYNEQF
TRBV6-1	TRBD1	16	ASSEKGARVSGANVLT
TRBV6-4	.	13	ASSDRRIIENIQY
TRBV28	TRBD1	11	ASRRQGDSPLH
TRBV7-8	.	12	ASRPGVSNSPLH
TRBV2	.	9	ASSDWETQY
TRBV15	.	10	ATSRDTGIKF
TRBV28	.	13	ASSLVRKKNTEAF
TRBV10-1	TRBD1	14	ASSESPGDRESEQY
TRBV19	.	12	ASSRRGQDSPLH
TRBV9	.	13	ASSVEEGFNQPQH
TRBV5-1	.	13	ASSLDRLSYNEQF
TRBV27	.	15	ASSLYFGGSLQETQY
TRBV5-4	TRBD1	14	ASSQYDRGSPDTQY
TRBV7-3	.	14	ASSFGRGQQTGELF
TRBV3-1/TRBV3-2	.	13	ASSQVFDWGETQY
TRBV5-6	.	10	ASSYRNQPQH
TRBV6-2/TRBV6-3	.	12	ASSPPGETDTQY
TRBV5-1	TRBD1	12	ASSQWDSQETQY
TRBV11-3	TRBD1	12	ASSPQGVVETQY
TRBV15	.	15	ATSNPGLFATNEKLF
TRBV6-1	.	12	ASSEAGMNTEAF
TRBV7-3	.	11	ASGSGVMDTQY
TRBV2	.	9	AIRQGLGYT
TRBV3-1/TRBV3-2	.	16	ASSQDILTGDLRDEQY